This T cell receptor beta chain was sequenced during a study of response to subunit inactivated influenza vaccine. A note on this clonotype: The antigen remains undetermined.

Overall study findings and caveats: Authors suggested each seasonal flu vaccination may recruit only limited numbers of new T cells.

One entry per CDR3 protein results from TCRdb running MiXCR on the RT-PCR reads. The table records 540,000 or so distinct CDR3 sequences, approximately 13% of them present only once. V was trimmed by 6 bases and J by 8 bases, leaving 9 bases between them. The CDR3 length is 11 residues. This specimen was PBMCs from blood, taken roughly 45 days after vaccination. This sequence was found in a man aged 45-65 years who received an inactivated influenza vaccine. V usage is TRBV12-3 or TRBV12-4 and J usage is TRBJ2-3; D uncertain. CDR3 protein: CASSRPGTQYF. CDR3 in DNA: TGTGCCAGCAGCCGCCCGGGTACGCAGTATTTT.